Listed below are T cell receptor beta chains from one sample, sequenced in a study of shared clonotypes between healthy human individuals. Using immunoSEQ multiplex PCR, the repertoire was profiled, and TCRdb retains in-frame clones only, with some absent. Here the sample spans roughly 520,000 clones, about 96% being singletons. Sequenced sample: naive CD4+ T cells sorted from blood. The receptors were sampled from a woman aged 25 to 39 in good health. Each CDR3 is given without its conserved first and last residue.

>TRBV7-3
ASSPGLGEGTDTQY
>TRBV7-8
ASSLVEDGTIDEQF
>TRBV5-1
ASSLLEATNEKLF
>TRBV27
ATFQRTPRDTQY
>TRBV4-1
ASSQPGLAVYNEQF
>TRBV4-1
ASSQVLGELF
>TRBV19
ASSDREGRLTGELF
>TRBV27
ASSAPPPPGLAGTGGEQY
>TRBV5-1
ASRRTSGDSYNEQF
>TRBV5-1
ASSLSNTGNTIY
>TRBV2
ASNKGNNEKLF
>TRBV6-5
ASSYLGSGNTDTQY
>TRBV19
ASRWDGMNTEAF
>TRBV18
ASSPPGAGQGFEQY
>TRBV4-1
ASRAQAGVETQY
>TRBV7-9
ASSPAGELFEQY
>TRBV29-1
SVEGGGDTQY
>TRBV4-1
ASSQRSFPGLAGGYEQY
>TRBV6-5
ASSYEPEYGYT
>TRBV7-6
ASSLALSSSGRAATGELF
>TRBV13
ASSQGNYGYT
>TRBV15
ATSRADNSYNEQF
>TRBV28
ASSRRQGLLSNEQY
>TRBV19
ASSPRTSWETQY
>TRBV28
ASSSRSGANYGYT
>TRBV25-1
ASTDGAVTNEKLF
>TRBV6-1
ASGGPSYEQY
>TRBV9
ASSVLGKAEAF
>TRBV15
ATSRDLAGDASSYEQY
>TRBV18
ASSPFEMVAKNIQY
>TRBV5-7
ASSFMADLTYEQY
>TRBV6-1
ASTERGAPFEQY
>TRBV7-9
ASSLWLFNEQF
>TRBV21-1
ASSKVTAGGWVDGGYT
>TRBV14
ASSQDSVRTYEQY
>TRBV4-2
ASSQDHVVAGELF
>TRBV6-1
ASSEGGNTIY
>TRBV19
ASSPKDGSNQPQH
>TRBV19
ATYSPGSNTGELF
>TRBV29-1
SARGANVLT